The next 2 T cell receptor beta chains were all read from a single sample in a study of blood T cells in healthy people across ages (dated by TCRdb to the mid-2010s). Library prep was done by 5' RACE. The run used an Illumina HiSeq 2500. A second PCR of roughly 7 to 11 cycles was run with a J-beta primer mix and a sample-barcoded 5' primer. The raw public reads went through TCRdb reprocessing: fastp at Q25, MiXCR clone calling, in-frame beta chains kept. Every entry covers one CDR3 protein and lists the most common genes and DNA from its rows. This sample holds roughly 1.5 million distinct CDR3 sequences; 35% to 45% were observed only once. The ten largest clones capture about 3.8% of the sample. The sequenced material came from blood. These receptors all come from a young woman in good health.

V usage is TRBV27 and J usage is TRBJ1-6; D uncertain. The CDR3 length is 17 residues. CDR1 is MNHEY, CDR2 SMNVEV, per germline (reference sequence). V was shortened by 0 bases and J by 0 bases, with 9 bases between the two germline ends. CDR3 region: CASSLSTRSSYNSPLHF. CDR3 coding DNA: TGTGCCAGCAGTTTATCGACCAGGAGCTCCTATAATTCACCCCTCCACTTT.

The rearrangement joins TRBV10-3 to TRBJ2-5, with D perhaps TRBD1 or TRBD2 (6 bases each). Germline lookup yields CDR1 ENHRY and CDR2 SYGVKD. The V end lost 9 bases, the J end lost 3 bases, and 11 bases lay between the germline ends. The CDR3 totals 12 residues. The CDR3, as DNA: TGTGCCATGCGGGACAAAGAAGAGACCCAGTACTTC. Its protein is CAMRDKEETQYF.